These 11 T cell receptor beta chains were sequenced from one sample in a study of cytomegalovirus exposure and HLA in healthy donors. TCRdb's table, derived via immunoSEQ multiplex PCR, lists solely in-frame clones and lacks some. This sample yields about 130,000 clones, of which nearly 90% are seen a single time; about 9.9% belongs to the top ten. The sample consisted of PBMCs. These receptors were collected from a young woman in good health and CMV-seropositive.

This rearrangement joins TRBV2 to TRBJ1-2, with TRBD1 as a possible D gene (5 bases). The germline V and J ends were trimmed by 7 bases and 6 bases, with 12 bases remaining between them. Looked up from germline, CDR1 is SNHLY and CDR2 is FYNNEI. This CDR3 spans 12 amino acids. The CDR3 loop reads CASNRDFNGYTF. In nucleotides, the CDR3 is TGTGCCAGCAACCGGGACTTCAATGGCTACACCTTC.

The gene calls are TRBV28 and TRBJ2-3, with 12 positions matching TRBD2. The V segment lost 9 bases and the J segment 2 bases; nucleotides outside the gene matches: 3. The CDR3 sequence is 14 residues long. In germline, CDR1 is MDHEN, CDR2 SYDVKM. CDR3 sequence: CARPSGGATDTQYF. The CDR3, as DNA: TGTGCCAGACCTAGCGGGGGGGCCACAGATACGCAGTATTTT.

The chain joins TRBV5-1 to TRBJ1-1; D uncertain. Per the germline V gene, CDR1 is SGHRS and CDR2 is YFSETQ. This CDR3 contains 13 residues. With 2 bases removed from V and 6 bases from J, the gap between germline ends came to 11 bases. The CDR3 here is CASSFDGGSEAFF. The CDR3, as DNA: TGCGCCAGCAGCTTCGACGGAGGGTCTGAAGCTTTCTTT.

CDR3 sequence: CASSQDPETQYF. The CDR3 DNA reads TGCGCCAGCAGCCAAGATCCGGAGACCCAGTACTTC. The chain couples TRBV4-1 to TRBJ2-5; D is undetermined. Germline-derived CDR1 and CDR2 are MGHRA and YSYEKL. This CDR3 is 12 amino acids long. Trimming shortened V by 0 bases and J by 5 bases, and 4 bases separated the two germline ends.

The chain recombines TRBV2 with TRBJ2-7; tentatively, D is TRBD1 (6 bases). The germline V gene encodes CDR1 SNHLY and CDR2 FYNNEI. V was pared by 1 base and J by 0 bases, with 19 bases between. The CDR3 length is 18 residues. The chain's CDR3 is CASSEVAFDRPSSYEQYF. CDR3 sequence (DNA): TGTGCCAGCAGTGAAGTCGCGTTTGACAGGCCAAGCTCCTACGAGCAGTACTTC.

The chain is built from TRBV13 and TRBJ2-2; maybe TRBD1 (7 bases). V was shortened by 2 bases and J by 5 bases, with 12 bases between the two germline ends. CDR3 length: 15 residues. Germline CDR1 is PRHDT and CDR2 is FYEKMQ (reference sequence). This CDR3 reads CASSLQGGGTGELFF. In DNA, the CDR3 is TGTGCCAGCAGCTTACAGGGGGGAGGAACCGGGGAGCTGTTTTTT.

The table lists this clone with a count of one. The chain's CDR3 is CASSPSRGDLSNQPQHF. The CDR3 bases are TGTGCCAGCAGCCCCTCCCGGGGGGACTTGAGCAATCAGCCCCAGCATTTT. V usage is TRBV5-5 and J usage is TRBJ1-5; maybe TRBD1 (5 bases). V was trimmed by 4 bases and J by 1 base, leaving 18 bases between them. The germline V gene encodes CDR1 SGHKS and CDR2 YYEKEE (reference sequence). The CDR3 extends over 17 amino acids.

The chain employs TRBV25-1 and TRBJ2-5, with D perhaps TRBD1 (6 bases). The V end lost 2 bases, the J end lost 2 bases, and 15 bases lay between the germline ends. Germline V gene lookup returns CDR1 MGHDK and CDR2 SYGVNS. This CDR3 is 16 amino acids long. The CDR3 DNA sequence: TGTGCCAGCAGTGAAGTACGTAGGGGGAATCAAGAGACCCAGTACTTC. It yields the protein CASSEVRRGNQETQYF.

The chain couples TRBV14 to TRBJ2-3; 13 bases match TRBD2. CDR3 length: 16 amino acids. The germline V gene encodes CDR1 SGHDN and CDR2 FVKESK. The J segment lost 9 bases and the V segment lost 3 bases, leaving 9 bases of the junction unmatched. The CDR3 sequence: CASSQLTSGGRRTQYF. The CDR3 coding sequence is TGTGCCAGCAGCCAGCTGACTAGCGGGGGGCGGCGGACGCAGTATTTT.

The genes are TRBV7-2 and TRBJ2-2; tentative D call: TRBD2 (5 bases). V lost 2 bases, J lost 5 bases, and 12 bases lay in between. The CDR3 totals 15 residues. Germline values: CDR1 SGHTA, CDR2 FQGNSA. The CDR3 region is CASSLYTGRTGELFF. The CDR3 nucleotides are TGTGCCAGCAGCTTATATACGGGAAGGACCGGGGAGCTGTTTTTT.

This clone has a single count. The chain carries TRBV13 and TRBJ2-3, with D possibly matching TRBD2 (7 bases). The V gene lost 6 bases and the J gene lost 1 base, with 11 bases spanning the gap. The V gene's germline CDR1 is PRHDT and CDR2 FYEKMQ (reference sequence). There are 14 residues in the CDR3. CDR3 DNA sequence: TGTGCCAGCAGTGTAGGGGGGGGCACAGATACGCAGTATTTT. Its protein is CASSVGGGTDTQYF.